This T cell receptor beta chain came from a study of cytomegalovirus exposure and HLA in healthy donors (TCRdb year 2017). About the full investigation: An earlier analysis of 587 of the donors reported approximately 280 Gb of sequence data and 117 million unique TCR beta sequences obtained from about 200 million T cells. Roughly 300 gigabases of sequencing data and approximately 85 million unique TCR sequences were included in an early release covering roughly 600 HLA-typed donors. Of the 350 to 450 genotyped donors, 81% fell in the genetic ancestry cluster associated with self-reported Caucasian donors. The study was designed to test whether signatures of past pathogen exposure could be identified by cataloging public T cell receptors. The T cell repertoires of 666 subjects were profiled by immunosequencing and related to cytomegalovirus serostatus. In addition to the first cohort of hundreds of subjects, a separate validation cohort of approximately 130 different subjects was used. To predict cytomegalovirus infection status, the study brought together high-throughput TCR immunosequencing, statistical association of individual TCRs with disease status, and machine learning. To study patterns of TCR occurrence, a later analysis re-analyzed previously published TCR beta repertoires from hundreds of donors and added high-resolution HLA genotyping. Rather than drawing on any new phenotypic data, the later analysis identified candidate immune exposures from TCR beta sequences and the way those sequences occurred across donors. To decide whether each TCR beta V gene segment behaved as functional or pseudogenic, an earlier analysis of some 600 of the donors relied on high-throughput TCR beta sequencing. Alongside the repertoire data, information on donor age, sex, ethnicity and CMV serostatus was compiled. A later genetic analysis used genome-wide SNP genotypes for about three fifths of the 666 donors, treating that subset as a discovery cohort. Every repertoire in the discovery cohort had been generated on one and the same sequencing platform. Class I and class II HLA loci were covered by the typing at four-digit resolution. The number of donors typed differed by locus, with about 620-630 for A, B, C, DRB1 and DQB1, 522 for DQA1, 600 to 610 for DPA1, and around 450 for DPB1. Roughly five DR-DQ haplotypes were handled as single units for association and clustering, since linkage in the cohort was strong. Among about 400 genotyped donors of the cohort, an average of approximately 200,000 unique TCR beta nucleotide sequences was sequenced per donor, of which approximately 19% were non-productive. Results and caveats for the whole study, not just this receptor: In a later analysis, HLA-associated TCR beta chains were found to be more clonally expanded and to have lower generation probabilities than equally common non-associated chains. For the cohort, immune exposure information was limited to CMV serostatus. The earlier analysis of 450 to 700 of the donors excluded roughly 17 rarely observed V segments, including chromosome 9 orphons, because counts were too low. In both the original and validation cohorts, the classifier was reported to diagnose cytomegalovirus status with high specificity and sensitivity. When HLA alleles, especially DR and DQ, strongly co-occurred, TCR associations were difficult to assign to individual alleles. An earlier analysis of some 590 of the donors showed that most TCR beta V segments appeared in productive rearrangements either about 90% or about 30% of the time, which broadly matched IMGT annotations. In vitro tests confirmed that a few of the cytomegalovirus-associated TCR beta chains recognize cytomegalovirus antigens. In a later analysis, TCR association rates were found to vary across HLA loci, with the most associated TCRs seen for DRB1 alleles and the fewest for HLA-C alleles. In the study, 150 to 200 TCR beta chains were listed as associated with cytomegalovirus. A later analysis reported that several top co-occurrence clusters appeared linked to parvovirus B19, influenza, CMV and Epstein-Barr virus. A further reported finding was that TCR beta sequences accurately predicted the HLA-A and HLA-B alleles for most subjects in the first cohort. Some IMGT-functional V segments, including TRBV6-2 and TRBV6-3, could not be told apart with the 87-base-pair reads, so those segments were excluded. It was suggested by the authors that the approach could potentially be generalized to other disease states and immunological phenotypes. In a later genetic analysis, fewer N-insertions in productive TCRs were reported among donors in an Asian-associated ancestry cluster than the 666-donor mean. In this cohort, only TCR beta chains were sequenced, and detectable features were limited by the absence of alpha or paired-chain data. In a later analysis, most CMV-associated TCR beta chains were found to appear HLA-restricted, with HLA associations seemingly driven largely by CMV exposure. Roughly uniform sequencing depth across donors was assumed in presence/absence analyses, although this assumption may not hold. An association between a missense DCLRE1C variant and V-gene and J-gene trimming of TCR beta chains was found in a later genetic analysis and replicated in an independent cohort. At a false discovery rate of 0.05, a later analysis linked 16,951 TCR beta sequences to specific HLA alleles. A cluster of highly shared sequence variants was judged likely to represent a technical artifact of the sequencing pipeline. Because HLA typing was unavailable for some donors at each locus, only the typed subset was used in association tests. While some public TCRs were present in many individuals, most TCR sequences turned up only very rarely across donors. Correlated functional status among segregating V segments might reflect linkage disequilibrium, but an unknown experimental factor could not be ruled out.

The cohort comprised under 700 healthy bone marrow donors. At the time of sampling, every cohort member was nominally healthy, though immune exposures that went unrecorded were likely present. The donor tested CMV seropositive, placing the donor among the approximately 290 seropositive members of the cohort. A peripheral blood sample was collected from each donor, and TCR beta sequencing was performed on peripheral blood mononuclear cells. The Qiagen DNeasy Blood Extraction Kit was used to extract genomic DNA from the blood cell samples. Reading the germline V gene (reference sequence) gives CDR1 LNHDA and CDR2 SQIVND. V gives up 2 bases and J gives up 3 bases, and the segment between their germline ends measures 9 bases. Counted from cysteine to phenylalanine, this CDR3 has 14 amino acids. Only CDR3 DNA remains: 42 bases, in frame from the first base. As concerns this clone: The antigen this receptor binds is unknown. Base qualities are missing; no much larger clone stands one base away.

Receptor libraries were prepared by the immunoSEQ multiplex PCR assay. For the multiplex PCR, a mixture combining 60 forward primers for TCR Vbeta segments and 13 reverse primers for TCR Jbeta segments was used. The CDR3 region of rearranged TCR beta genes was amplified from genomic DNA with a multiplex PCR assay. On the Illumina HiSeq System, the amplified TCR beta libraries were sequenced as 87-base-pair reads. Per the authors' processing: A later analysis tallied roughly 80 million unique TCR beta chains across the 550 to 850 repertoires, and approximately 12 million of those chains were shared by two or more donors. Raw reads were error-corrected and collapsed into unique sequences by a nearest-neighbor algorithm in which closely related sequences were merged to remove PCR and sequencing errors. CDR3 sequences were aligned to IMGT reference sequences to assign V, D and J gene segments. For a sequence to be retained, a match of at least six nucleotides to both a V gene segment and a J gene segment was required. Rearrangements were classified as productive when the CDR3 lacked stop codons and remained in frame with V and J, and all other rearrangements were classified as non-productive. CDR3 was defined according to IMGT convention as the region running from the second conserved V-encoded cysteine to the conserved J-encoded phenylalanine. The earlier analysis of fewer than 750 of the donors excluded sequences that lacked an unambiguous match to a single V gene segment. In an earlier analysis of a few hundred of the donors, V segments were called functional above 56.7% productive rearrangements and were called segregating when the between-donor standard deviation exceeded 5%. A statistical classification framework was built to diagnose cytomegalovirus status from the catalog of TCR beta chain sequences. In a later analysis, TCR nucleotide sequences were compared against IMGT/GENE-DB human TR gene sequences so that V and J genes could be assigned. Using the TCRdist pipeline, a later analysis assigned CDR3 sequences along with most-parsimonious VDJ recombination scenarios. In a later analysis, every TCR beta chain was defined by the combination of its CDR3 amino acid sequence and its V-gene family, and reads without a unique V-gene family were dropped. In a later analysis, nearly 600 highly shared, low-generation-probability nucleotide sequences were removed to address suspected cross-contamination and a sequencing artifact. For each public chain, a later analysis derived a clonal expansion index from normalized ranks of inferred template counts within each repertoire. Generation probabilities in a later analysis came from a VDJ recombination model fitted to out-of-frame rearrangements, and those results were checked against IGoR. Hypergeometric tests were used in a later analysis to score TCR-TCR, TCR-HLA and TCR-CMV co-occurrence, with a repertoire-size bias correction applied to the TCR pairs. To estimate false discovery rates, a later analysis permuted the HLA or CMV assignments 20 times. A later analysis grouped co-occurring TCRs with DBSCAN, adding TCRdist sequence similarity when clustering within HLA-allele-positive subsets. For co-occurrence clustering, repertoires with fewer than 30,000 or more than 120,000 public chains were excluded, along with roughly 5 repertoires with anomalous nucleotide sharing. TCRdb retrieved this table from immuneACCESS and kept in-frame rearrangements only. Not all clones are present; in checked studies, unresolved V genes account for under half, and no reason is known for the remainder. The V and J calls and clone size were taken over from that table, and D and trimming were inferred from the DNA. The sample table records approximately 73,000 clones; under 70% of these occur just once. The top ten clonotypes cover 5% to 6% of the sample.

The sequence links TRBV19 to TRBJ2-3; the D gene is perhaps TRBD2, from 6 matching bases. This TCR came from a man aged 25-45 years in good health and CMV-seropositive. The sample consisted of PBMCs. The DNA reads TGTGCCAGTAGTATACTAGCGCCTACAGATACGCAGTATTTT. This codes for CASSILAPTDTQYF.